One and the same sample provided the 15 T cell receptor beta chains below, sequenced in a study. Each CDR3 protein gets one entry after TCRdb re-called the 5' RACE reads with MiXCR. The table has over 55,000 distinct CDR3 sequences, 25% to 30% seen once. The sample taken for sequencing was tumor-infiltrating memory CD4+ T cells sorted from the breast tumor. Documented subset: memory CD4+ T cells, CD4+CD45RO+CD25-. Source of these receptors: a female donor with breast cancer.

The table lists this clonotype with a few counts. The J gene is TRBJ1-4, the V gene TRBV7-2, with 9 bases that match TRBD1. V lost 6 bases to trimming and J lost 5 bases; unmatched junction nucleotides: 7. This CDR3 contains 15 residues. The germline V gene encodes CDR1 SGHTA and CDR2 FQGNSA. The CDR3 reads CASRLTGGPNEKLFF. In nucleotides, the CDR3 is TGTGCCAGCAGACTTACAGGGGGCCCAAATGAAAAACTGTTTTTT.

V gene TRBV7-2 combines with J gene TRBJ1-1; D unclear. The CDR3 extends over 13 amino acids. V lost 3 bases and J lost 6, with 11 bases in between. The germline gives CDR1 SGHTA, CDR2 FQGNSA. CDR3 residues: CASSFRAAPEAFF. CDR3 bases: TGTGCCAGCAGCTTTCGGGCTGCCCCTGAAGCTTTCTTT.

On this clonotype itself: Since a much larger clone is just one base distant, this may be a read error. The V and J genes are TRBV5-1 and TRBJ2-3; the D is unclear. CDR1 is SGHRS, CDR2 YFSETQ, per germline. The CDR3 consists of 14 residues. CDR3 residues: CASSLDSSTDTHYF. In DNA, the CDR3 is TGCGCCAGCAGCTTGGACAGTAGCACAGATACGCATTATTTT.

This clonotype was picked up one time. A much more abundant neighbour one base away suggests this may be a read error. The CDR3 loop reads CASSYSSGSPLQF. In nucleotides, the CDR3 is TGTGCCAGCAGTTACTCGTCGGGTTCACCCCTCCAATTT. J is TRBJ1-6 and V is TRBV6-5, with D uncertain. Germline V gives CDR1 MNHEY, CDR2 SVGAGI. The CDR3 runs 13 residues.

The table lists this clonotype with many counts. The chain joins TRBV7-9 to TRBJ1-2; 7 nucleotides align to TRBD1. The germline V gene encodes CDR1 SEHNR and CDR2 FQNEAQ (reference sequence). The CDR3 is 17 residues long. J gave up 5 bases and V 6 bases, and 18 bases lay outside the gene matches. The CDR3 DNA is TGTGCCAGCAGACCCCCACCGACTTCACAGGGGCGATATGGCTACACCTTC. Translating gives CASRPPPTSQGRYGYTF.

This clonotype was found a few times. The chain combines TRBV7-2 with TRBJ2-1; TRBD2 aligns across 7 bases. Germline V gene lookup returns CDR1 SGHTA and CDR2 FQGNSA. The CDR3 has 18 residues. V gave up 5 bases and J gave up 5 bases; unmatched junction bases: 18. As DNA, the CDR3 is TGTGCCAGCAGCCGGGACCTAGCGGCGCATCCGCGGCACAATGAGCAGTTCTTC. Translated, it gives CASSRDLAAHPRHNEQFF.

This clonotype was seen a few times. DNA for the CDR3: TGTGCCAGCAAACAGGGGGGGGATTACAATGAGCAGTTCTTC. Translating gives CASKQGGDYNEQFF. This chain uses TRBV12-3 or TRBV12-4 with TRBJ2-1; weak D call: TRBD1 (8 bases). The CDR3 loop spans 14 amino acids. V dropped 7 bases and J dropped 4 bases, with 14 bases sitting between them.

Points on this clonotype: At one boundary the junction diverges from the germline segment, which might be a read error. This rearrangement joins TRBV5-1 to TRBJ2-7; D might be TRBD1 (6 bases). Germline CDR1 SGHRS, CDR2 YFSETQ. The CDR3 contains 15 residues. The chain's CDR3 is CASSSRGQSSYEPYF. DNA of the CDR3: TGCGCCAGCAGCTCCAGGGGTCAGTCCTCCTACGAGCCGTACTTC.

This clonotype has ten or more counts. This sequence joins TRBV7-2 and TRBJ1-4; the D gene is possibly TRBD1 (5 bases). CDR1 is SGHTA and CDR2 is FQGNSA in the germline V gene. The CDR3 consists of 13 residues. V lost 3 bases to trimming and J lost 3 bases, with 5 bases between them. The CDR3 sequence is CASSLGPNEKLFF. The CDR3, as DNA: TGTGCCAGCAGCTTGGGGCCTAATGAAAAACTGTTTTTT.

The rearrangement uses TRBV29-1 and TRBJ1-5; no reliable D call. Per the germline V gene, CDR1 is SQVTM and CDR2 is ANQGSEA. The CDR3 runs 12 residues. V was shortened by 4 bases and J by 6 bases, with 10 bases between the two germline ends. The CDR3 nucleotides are TGCAGCGTTGGGGGTAACATTCAGCCCCAGCATTTT. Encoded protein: CSVGGNIQPQHF.

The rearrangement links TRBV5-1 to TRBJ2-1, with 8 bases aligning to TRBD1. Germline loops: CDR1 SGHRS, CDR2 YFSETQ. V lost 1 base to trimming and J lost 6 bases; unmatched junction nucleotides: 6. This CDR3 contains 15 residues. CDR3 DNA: TGCGCCAGCAGCTTGTTAGGACAGGGAGTCAATGAGCAGTTCTTC. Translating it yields CASSLLGQGVNEQFF.

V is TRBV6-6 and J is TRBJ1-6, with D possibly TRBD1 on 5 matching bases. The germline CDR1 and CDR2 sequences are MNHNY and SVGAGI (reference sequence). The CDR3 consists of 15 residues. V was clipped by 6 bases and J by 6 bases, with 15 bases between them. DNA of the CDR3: TGTGCCAGCAGGAGTATGGGGGGGGGTAATTCACCCCTCCACTTT. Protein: CASRSMGGGNSPLHF.

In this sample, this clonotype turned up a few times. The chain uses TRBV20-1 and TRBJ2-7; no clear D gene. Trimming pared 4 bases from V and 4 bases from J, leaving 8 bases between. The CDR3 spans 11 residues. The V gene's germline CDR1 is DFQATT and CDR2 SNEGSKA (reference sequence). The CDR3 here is CSAKQGYEQYF. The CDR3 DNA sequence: TGCAGTGCTAAGCAAGGGTACGAGCAGTACTTC.

The CDR3 here is CASSLGNRAANEKLFF. The CDR3 DNA follows: TGTGCCAGCAGCTTGGGGAACAGGGCAGCTAATGAAAAACTGTTTTTT. The V and J genes are TRBV7-8 and TRBJ1-4; a possible D gene is TRBD1 (6 bases). Germline V CDR1 and CDR2: SGHVS, FQNEAQ. The CDR3 length is 16 residues. Trimming left V 3 bases short and J 3 bases short, with 14 bases between.

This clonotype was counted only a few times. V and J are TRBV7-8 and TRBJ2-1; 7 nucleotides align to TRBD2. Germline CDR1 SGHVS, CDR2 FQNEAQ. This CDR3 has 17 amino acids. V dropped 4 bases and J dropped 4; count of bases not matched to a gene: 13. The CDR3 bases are TGTGCCAGCAGCTACTGGGGGGAGGGCCGTAGGTACAATGAGCAGTTCTTC. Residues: CASSYWGEGRRYNEQFF.